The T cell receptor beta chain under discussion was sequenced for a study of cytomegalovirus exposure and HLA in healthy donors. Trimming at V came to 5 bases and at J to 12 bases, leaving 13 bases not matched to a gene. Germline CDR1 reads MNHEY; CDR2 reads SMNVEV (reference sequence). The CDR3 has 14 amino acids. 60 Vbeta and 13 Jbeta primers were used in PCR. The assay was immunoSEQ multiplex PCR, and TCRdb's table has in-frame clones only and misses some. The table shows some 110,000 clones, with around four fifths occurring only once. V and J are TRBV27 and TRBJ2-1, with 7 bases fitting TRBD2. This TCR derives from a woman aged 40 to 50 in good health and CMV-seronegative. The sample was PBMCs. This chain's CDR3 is CASSPLTSRGWQFF. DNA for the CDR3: TGTGCCAGCAGTCCGCTGACTAGCCGGGGTTGGCAGTTCTTC.